The source of this T cell receptor (beta chain) is a study of identical twins (dated by TCRdb to the mid-2010s). In terms of the full investigation: To test whether fetal clonotypes persist, the study used deep sequencing on TCR alpha and beta repertoires from monozygotic twins, unrelated adults of various ages, and cord blood. Replicate twin experiments were performed at different times using different library preparation protocols to rule out contamination. General findings and caveats noted by the study authors: Compared with coincidental sharing between unrelated individuals, an excess of low generation-probability sequences was observed among out-of-frame TCR alpha sequences shared between twins. In monozygotic twins, out-of-frame TCR alpha sharing was systematically underestimated by recombination models, although the models agreed with sharing between unrelated individuals. Zero-insertion analyses could be partly confounded by invariant T cells such as MAIT and iNKT, though diverse VJ usage argued against such confounding for most clonotypes. Fewer insertions were carried by abundant cord blood beta clonotypes; a weaker similar trend was observed in young adult naive repertoires, while no such trend was observed in memory repertoires. Because the same donors could not be followed over many years, the conclusions relied on cross-sectional statistical analysis. In beta out-of-frame sequences, excess twin sharing was weaker, because having fewer shared sequences lowered the signal-to-noise ratio.

The CDR3 spans 16 residues, from the cysteine through the phenylalanine. Left in the record is the CDR3 DNA by itself, 48 bases read in frame from the first base. Relative to germline, V is missing 4 bases and J is missing 10 bases, with 12 bases of the junction outside any gene match. CDR1 MGHDK and CDR2 SYGVNS were looked up in the germline V gene. Only healthy Caucasian donors were included. Three pairs of female monozygotic twins, all aged about 18 to 30 years, were included in the twin cohort. Peripheral blood mononuclear cells were the source from which RNA for the TCR libraries was isolated. Comments on this clonotype: Its cognate antigen has yet to be identified. No base quality values were provided; no much bigger clone lies one nucleotide off.

The library was obtained by 5' RACE. Sequencing was performed on an Illumina HiSeq 2000. Template switching added a universal primer binding site, and the final cDNA carried a unique molecular identifier that allowed TCR cDNA molecules to be counted accurately. Specific primers in the conserved constant-segment region were used to synthesize first-strand cDNA for the TCR alpha and beta chains. To control for contamination, every cDNA library was double barcoded, receiving both a SMART-Mk sample barcode and Illumina barcodes. TruSeq adapter sequences and Illumina sample barcodes were added in two successive PCR steps. TCR alpha and beta cDNA libraries were sequenced on the Illumina HiSeq platform with custom primers. In the original analysis: MiGEC was used to process raw reads and extract unique molecular identifiers, and MiXCR was used to find CDR3 positions. For each individual, recombination models were inferred using an EM algorithm with the repgenHMM and IGoR tools. Shared clonotype analysis was performed with the tcR package in R, normalizing sharing by the product of cloneset sizes. Out-of-frame nonproductive sequences were analyzed to study raw recombination free of thymic and clonal selection effects. TCRdb applied fastp at Q25 and MiXCR to the public reads, then kept only in-frame beta chains. CDR3 protein duplicates are merged, each entry listing the most common genes and DNA. TCRdb's processing, not the study's, gives the V and J calls here. The sample has 500,000 to 650,000 distinct CDR3 sequences on record, around 7.4% of them singletons. The ten most abundant clones make up roughly 1.6% of the sample.

The data also belong to a second study, concerning yellow fever vaccine responses in identical twins. Taken from the second paper: According to the authors, the vaccine-induced T cell response in identical twins seemed to be partly convergent and partly specific to each individual. In the study, vaccine-responding T cell clones were precisely tracked in identical twins.

Material: PBMCs. The rearrangement combines TRBV25-1 with TRBJ2-1, with 11 junctional bases fitting TRBD2. The TCR sequence derives from a young woman in good health. The CDR3 here reads CASSARTSGYPPEQFF. The base sequence is TGTGCCAGCAGTGCAAGGACTAGCGGGTACCCCCCGGAGCAGTTCTTC.